This T cell receptor beta chain is drawn from a study of glioma-infiltrating T cells after dendritic cell vaccination. About the research overall: Treatment, given 2003 to 2012, was autologous tumor lysate-pulsed dendritic cell vaccination. Study results and limitations: Estimated pretreatment TIL content predicted outcome after dendritic cell vaccination.

CDR1 and CDR2 from the germline V gene are MNHEY and SMNVEV (reference sequence). Unmatched junction bases numbered 10, after V lost 5 bases and J lost 8 bases. This CDR3 spans 14 amino acids. Concerning this clone: Its antigen is as yet unknown.

Primers: 60 V beta forward and 13 J beta reverse. TCRdb's copy holds only in-frame clones and misses some; the assay was immunoSEQ multiplex PCR. Of about 92,000 clones listed, 86% were seen once; the top ten hold about 15%. This clonotype originated in a human donor with glioblastoma. This chain uses TRBV27 with TRBJ1-2; 8 bases are shared with TRBD1. The sample was blood, taken before dendritic cell vaccination. The CDR3 loop reads CASSPRGQGYGYTF. For the CDR3, the DNA is TGTGCCAGCAGTCCTCGCGGACAGGGTTACGGCTACACCTTC.